The entry below gives a single TCR beta chain sequence along with its context. The antigen remains unidentified. This sample was included in a study of shared clonotypes between healthy human individuals. Study summary: Each donor contributed plates that comprised three CD4 naive, three CD4 memory, two CD8 naive and one CD8 memory. Study outcomes and limitations: Enrolling few donors narrowed the genetic and exposure-history diversity that was represented. Generally, naive subsets (rather than memory subsets) showed larger estimated richness.

At the deep level, the assay was run. Some clones are missing from TCRdb's copy, which holds only in-frame ones; the method was immunoSEQ multiplex PCR. The sample lists about 2.4 million clones, 90% to 95% occurring once. The germline V gene has CDR1 LNHDA and CDR2 SQIVND (reference sequence). The ends were cut back, 3 bases at V and 3 bases at J, with 8 bases in the middle. The CDR3 is 13 amino acids. The V and J genes are TRBV19 and TRBJ2-5; no definite D call. The source material was naive CD4+ T cells from PBMCs. The sample's subset: CD45RA+ positively selected. This clonotype was obtained from a man aged 18 to 30 in good health. Some clones in this sample may be carry-over from other donors' samples. DNA of the CDR3: TGTGCCAGTAGTATTCTAGTTAAAGAGACCCAGTACTTC. Encoded protein: CASSILVKETQYF.